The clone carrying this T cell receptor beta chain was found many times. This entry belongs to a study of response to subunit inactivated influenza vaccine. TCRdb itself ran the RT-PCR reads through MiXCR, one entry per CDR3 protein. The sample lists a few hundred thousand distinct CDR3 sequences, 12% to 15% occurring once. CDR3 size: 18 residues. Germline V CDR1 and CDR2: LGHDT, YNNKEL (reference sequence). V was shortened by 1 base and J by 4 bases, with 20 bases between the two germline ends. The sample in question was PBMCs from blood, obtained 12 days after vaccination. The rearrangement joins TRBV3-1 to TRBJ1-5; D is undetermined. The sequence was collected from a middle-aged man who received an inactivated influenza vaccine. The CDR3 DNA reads TGTGCCAGCAGCCAAGGGACGGACCCCTCCCCCCATAATCAGCCCCAGCATTTT. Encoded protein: CASSQGTDPSPHNQPQHF.